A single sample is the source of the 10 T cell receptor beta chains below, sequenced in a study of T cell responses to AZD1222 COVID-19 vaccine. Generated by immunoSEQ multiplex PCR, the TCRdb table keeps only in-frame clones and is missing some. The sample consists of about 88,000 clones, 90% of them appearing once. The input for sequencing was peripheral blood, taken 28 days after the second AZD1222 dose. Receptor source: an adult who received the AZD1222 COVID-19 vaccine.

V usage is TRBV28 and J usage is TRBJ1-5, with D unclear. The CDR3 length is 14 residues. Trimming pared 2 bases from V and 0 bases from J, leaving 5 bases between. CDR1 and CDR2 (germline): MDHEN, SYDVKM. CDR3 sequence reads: CASSLTNSNQPQHF. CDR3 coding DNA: TGTGCCAGCAGTTTAACCAATAGCAATCAGCCCCAGCATTTT.

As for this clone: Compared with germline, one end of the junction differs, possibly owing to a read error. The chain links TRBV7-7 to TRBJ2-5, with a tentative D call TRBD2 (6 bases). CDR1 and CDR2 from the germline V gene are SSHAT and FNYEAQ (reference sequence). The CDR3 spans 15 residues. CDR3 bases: TGTGCTAGCAGCTTAGGGTCCGGGGCGGGGGAGACCCAGTACTTC. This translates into CASSLGSGAGETQYF.

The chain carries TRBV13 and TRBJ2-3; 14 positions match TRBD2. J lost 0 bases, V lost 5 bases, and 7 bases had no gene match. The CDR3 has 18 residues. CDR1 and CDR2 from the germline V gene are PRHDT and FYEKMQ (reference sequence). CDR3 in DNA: TGTGCCAGCAGCCAGGGACTAGCGGGGGCCTTTAGCACAGATACGCAGTATTTT. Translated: CASSQGLAGAFSTDTQYF.

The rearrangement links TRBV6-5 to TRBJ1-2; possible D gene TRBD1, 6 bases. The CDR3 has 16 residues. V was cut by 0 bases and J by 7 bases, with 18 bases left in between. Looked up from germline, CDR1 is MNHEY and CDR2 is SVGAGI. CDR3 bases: TGTGCCAGCAGTTACTCTGGGGGCTCGGCGGGGTCTGGCTACACCTTC. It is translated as CASSYSGGSAGSGYTF.

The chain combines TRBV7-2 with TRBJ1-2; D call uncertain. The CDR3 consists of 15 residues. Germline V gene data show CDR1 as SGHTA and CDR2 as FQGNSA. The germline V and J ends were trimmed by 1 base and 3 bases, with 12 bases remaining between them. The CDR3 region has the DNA TGTGCCAGCAGCTTAGGGGTCGAGGGTGACTATGGCTACACCTTC. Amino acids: CASSLGVEGDYGYTF.

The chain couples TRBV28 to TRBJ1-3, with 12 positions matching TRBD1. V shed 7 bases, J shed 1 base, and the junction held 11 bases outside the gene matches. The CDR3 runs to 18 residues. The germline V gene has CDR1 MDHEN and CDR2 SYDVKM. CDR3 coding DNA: TGTGCCAGCACCGGTTTGAGGGGACAGGGGGCTTCTGGAAACACCATATATTTT. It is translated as CASTGLRGQGASGNTIYF.

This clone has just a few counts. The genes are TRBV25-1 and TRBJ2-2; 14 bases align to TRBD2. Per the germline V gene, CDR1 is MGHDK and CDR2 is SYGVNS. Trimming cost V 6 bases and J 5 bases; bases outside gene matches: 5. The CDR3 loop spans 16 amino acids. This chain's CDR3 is CASSGLAGGKTGELFF. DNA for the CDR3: TGTGCCAGCAGCGGACTAGCGGGGGGTAAAACCGGGGAGCTGTTTTTT. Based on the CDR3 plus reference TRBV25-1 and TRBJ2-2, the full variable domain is EADIYQTPRYLVIGTGKKITLECSQTMGHDKMYWYQQDPGMELHLIHYSYGVNSTEKGDLSSESTVSRIRTEHFPLTLESARPSHTSQYLCASSGLAGGKTGELFFGEGSRLTVL.

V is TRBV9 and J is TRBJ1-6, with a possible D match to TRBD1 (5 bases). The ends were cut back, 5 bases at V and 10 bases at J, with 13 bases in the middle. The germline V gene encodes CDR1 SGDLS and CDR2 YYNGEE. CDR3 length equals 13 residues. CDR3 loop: CASSRRDGSPLHF. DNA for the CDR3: TGTGCCAGCAGTCGAAGGGACGGCTCACCCCTCCACTTT.

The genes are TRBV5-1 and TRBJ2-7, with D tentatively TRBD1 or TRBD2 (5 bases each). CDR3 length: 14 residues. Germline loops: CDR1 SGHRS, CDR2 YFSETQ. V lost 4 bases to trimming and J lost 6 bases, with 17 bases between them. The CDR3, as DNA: TGCGCCAGCAGCCCTGGCCGGGACCCCCTCGAGCAGTACTTC. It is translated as CASSPGRDPLEQYF.

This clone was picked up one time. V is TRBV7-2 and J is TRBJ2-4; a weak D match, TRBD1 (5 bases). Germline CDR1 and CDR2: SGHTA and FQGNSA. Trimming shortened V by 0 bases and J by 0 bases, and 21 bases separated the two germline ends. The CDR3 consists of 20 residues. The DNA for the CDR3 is TGTGCCAGCAGCTTAGCGATATTACCACGACAGTTTAAAGCCAAAAACATTCAGTACTTC. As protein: CASSLAILPRQFKAKNIQYF.